This TCR beta chain was found in a study of blood T cell repertoires in COVID-19. Study context: COVID-19 samples from acute and convalescent phases originated in the United States, Italy and Spain.

The V end lost 1 base, the J end lost 0 bases, and 14 bases lay between the germline ends. From germline, CDR1 is SGDLS and CDR2 YYNGEE. The length of the CDR3 is 17 residues. A Seattle source enrolled patients during active infection and followed them longitudinally. The repertoire was sequenced with immunoSEQ multiplex PCR; TCRdb's copy has only in-frame clones and lacks some. Of about 180,000 clones detected, roughly four fifths appear once; the ten largest clones hold more than 7.5%. Sequenced input: peripheral blood. The sequence was obtained from a woman in her sixties or seventies with COVID-19, enrolled during active disease. This chain connects TRBV9 to TRBJ1-3; D remains ambiguous. The CDR3 loop reads CASSVSPQAYSGNTIYF. CDR3 DNA sequence: TGTGCCAGCAGCGTATCCCCGCAGGCATACTCTGGAAACACCATATATTTT.